The rows below give T cell receptor beta chains drawn from one sample of a study of T cells in tumors after PD-1 blockade. Profiling relied on immunoSEQ multiplex PCR, and the TCRdb table lists in-frame clones only, not all of them. Of under 2,000 clones listed, about 67% are singletons. Material: tumor tissue, obtained before anti-PD-1 treatment. All receptors come from a human donor with cutaneous squamous cell carcinoma. Both conserved end residues are part of each CDR3. A D gene is named only where the DNA matches it firmly. Expanded clones get a size class; other rows say once, few or many, or leave the size out.

J gene,clone size,V gene,D gene,CDR3 protein,CDR3 DNA
TRBJ1-1,.,TRBV5-5,.,CASSSSSRLNTEAFF,TGTGCCAGCAGTTCGTCCAGCCGGTTGAACACTGAAGCTTTCTTT
TRBJ2-1,few,TRBV5-6,TRBD2,CASFRGGEQFF,TGTGCCAGCTTCCGGGGGGGTGAGCAGTTCTTC
TRBJ1-2,.,TRBV2,.,CASSEAVLGGIHGYTF,TGTGCCAGCAGTGAAGCGGTTTTGGGGGGAATACATGGCTACACCTTC
TRBJ2-5,.,TRBV12-3/TRBV12-4,TRBD1,CASRYQGDETQYF,TGTGCCAGCAGATATCAGGGGGATGAGACCCAGTACTTC
TRBJ1-2,.,TRBV19,.,CASSDRDGYGYTF,TGTGCCAGTAGTGACCGGGACGGTTATGGCTACACCTTC
TRBJ2-3,.,TRBV5-1,.,CASSLPPNRDPSTDTQYF,TGCGCCAGCAGCCTCCCCCCCAACAGGGACCCTAGCACAGATACGCAGTATTTT
TRBJ2-7,.,TRBV14,.,CASSQLGAETYEQYF,TGTGCCAGCAGCCAACTCGGGGCTGAAACCTACGAGCAGTACTTC
TRBJ2-4,.,TRBV20-1,TRBD1,CSAKTGQAIF,TGCAGTGCTAAAACGGGACAGGCAATCTTC
TRBJ1-5,.,TRBV18,TRBD1,CASSSKGGQGGNQPQHF,TGTGCCAGCTCATCAAAGGGGGGACAGGGAGGCAATCAGCCCCAGCATTTT
TRBJ1-1,.,TRBV5-5,.,CASSLYIRVGINTEAFF,TGTGCCAGCAGCTTGTATATCCGGGTAGGGATTAACACTGAAGCTTTCTTT
TRBJ1-2,.,TRBV2,TRBD1,CASREGQSGGYTF,TGTGCCAGCAGGGAGGGACAGTCGGGGGGCTACACCTTC
TRBJ1-2,.,TRBV7-8,.,CASSPRGDYGYTF,TGTGCCAGCAGCCCTCGGGGGGACTATGGCTACACCTTC
TRBJ2-6,.,TRBV5-1,.,CASSKSSGANVLTF,TGCGCCAGCAGCAAGAGCTCTGGGGCCAACGTCCTGACTTTC
TRBJ1-2,.,TRBV28,.,CASSLPQDGYTF,TGTGCCAGCAGTTTACCCCAAGATGGCTACACCTTC
TRBJ2-5,.,TRBV10-3,.,CAISESRRAMETQYF,TGTGCCATCAGTGAGTCGAGGCGAGCAATGGAGACCCAGTACTTC
TRBJ2-7,few,TRBV20-1,.,CSADGSYEQYF,TGCAGTGCCGACGGTTCCTACGAGCAGTACTTC
TRBJ2-7,once,TRBV29-1,TRBD2,CSVAGGGSYEQYF,TGCAGCGTTGCCGGGGGGGGCTCCTACGAGCAGTACTTC
TRBJ1-2,.,TRBV19,.,CASSIGTNYGYTF,TGTGCCAGTAGTATCGGGACAAACTATGGCTACACCTTC
TRBJ2-5,.,TRBV9,.,CASSVGGQETQYF,TGTGCCAGCAGCGTAGGGGGACAAGAGACCCAGTACTTC
TRBJ1-6,.,TRBV5-6,.,CASSPGQYNSPLHF,TGTGCCAGCAGCCCCGGACAGTATAATTCACCCCTCCACTTT
TRBJ1-1,.,TRBV11-3,.,CASSLSHNTEAFF,TGTGCCAGCAGCTTATCCCATAACACTGAAGCTTTCTTT
TRBJ2-5,.,TRBV14,TRBD2,CASSQPGCGGAPETQYF,TGTGCCAGCAGCCAACCCGGATGCGGGGGGGCCCCGGAGACCCAGTACTTC
TRBJ2-7,.,TRBV5-6,.,CASSLMDRTYSYEQYF,TGTGCCAGCAGCCTCATGGACAGAACGTACTCCTACGAGCAGTACTTC
TRBJ1-4,once,TRBV28,TRBD1,CASRQGGEANEKLFF,TGTGCCAGCAGGCAGGGGGGTGAGGCTAATGAAAAACTGTTTTTT
TRBJ2-1,.,TRBV5-1,TRBD1,CASSLQTGGYNEQFF,TGCGCCAGCAGCTTGCAAACAGGGGGTTACAATGAGCAGTTCTTC
TRBJ2-7,.,TRBV12-3/TRBV12-4,.,CASSLGGTYEQYF,TGTGCCAGCAGTCTGGGCGGAACCTACGAGCAGTACTTC
TRBJ1-2,.,TRBV29-1,TRBD1,CSVQGADGYTF,TGCAGCGTCCAGGGGGCAGATGGCTACACCTTC
TRBJ1-2,.,TRBV6-5,TRBD1,CASSTQGGSSYGYTF,TGTGCCAGCAGTACACAGGGGGGATCATCCTACGGCTACACCTTC
TRBJ1-5,.,TRBV19,.,CASQNTVSNQPQHF,TGTGCCAGTCAGAACACGGTTAGCAATCAGCCCCAGCATTTT
TRBJ2-1,.,TRBV9,.,CASSVAGAGYNEQFF,TGTGCCAGCAGCGTAGCTGGGGCTGGTTACAATGAGCAGTTCTTC
TRBJ1-2,.,TRBV5-5,.,CASSVRMSNYGYTF,TGTGCCAGCAGCGTACGAATGTCTAACTATGGCTACACCTTC
TRBJ2-5,.,TRBV2,.,CASRRLQGETQYF,TGTGCCAGCAGGAGGCTTCAGGGGGAGACCCAGTACTTC
TRBJ1-3,.,TRBV7-9,.,CASSLDTGPGNTIYF,TGTGCCAGCAGCTTAGACACAGGGCCTGGAAACACCATATATTTT
TRBJ2-3,.,TRBV7-8,TRBD2,CASSLRSSGGDTQYF,TGTGCCAGCAGCTTAAGATCTAGCGGGGGGGATACGCAGTATTTT
TRBJ1-1,large,TRBV14,.,CASSRPGGAAFF,TGTGCCAGCAGCCGACCGGGAGGGGCAGCTTTCTTT
TRBJ2-6,.,TRBV7-2,TRBD2,CASSLMQGGAGANVLTF,TGTGCCAGCAGCTTGATGCAGGGAGGGGCTGGGGCCAACGTCCTGACTTTC
TRBJ1-5,.,TRBV4-1,TRBD1,CASSQGQGAEQPQHF,TGCGCCAGCAGCCAAGGACAGGGGGCGGAACAGCCCCAGCATTTT
TRBJ2-2,.,TRBV3-1/TRBV3-2,.,CASSQTGELFF,TGTGCCAGCAGCCAAACCGGGGAGCTGTTTTTT
TRBJ1-1,few,TRBV5-1,TRBD1,CASSLGGTGDAFF,TGCGCCAGCAGCTTGGGGGGGACAGGCGACGCTTTCTTT